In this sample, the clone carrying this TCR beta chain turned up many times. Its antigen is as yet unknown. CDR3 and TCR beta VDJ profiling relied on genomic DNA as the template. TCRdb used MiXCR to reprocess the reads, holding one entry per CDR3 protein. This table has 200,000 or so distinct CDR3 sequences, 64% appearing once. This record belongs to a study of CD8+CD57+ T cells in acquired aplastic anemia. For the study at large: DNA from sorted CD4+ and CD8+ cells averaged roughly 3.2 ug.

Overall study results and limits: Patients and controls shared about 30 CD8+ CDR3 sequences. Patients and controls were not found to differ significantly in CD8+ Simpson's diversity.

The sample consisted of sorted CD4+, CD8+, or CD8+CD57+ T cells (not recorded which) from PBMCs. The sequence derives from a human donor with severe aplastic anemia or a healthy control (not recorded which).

The CDR3 sequence is CSASFPETSYNEQFF. CDR3 DNA sequence: TGCAGTGCTAGCTTCCCCGAGACTTCCTACAATGAGCAGTTCTTC. The chain has TRBV20-1 and TRBJ2-1; D is unclear. Between the trimmed V and J ends, which lost 3 bases and 1 base, there was a span of 13 bases. This CDR3 comprises 15 residues. Germline V gives CDR1 DFQATT, CDR2 SNEGSKA (reference sequence).